These 14 T cell receptor beta chains came from one sample sequenced in a study of regulatory T cells in long-lasting Graves disease. The sample's time point: newly diagnosed GD, antithyroid drugs for less than 3 months. TCR sequences were obtained from RNA taken from PBMCs. Construction of TCR beta libraries relied on iRepertoire HTBI primers and on Arm-PCR targeting CDR3 regions. TCRdb reprocessed the multiplex PCR reads with MiXCR, giving one entry per CDR3 protein. The sample carries 400,000 to 650,000 distinct CDR3 sequences, 15% to 20% recorded once. These data were also filed under a second study, of T cells in Graves' hyperthyroidism and ophthalmopathy.

The sample in question was peripheral blood mononuclear cells (PBMCs), obtained at new diagnosis, from a patient treated with antithyroid drugs. The receptors were sampled from a woman aged 35-65 years with Graves disease.

V is TRBV9 and J is TRBJ1-5; D unresolved. CDR1 and CDR2 from the germline V gene are SGDLS and YYNGEE. V was trimmed by 0 bases and J by 11 bases, leaving 12 bases between them. The CDR3 length is 13 residues. The CDR3 DNA reads TGTGCCAGCAGCGTAGCCCCAGAGTCCGCCCAGCATTTT. The encoded protein is CASSVAPESAQHF.

The chain is built from TRBV24-1 and TRBJ2-1; 12 bases fit TRBD2. V shed 5 bases, J shed 10 bases, and the junction held 11 bases outside the gene matches. CDR1 and CDR2 from the germline V gene are KGHDR and SFDVKD. The CDR3 contains 16 residues. The CDR3 DNA reads as TGTGCCACCAGTGCCCGAGGGCGGACTAGCGGGGACGAGCAGTTCTTC. Its protein product is CATSARGRTSGDEQFF.

The chain has TRBV20-1 and TRBJ2-7; weak D call: TRBD2 (6 bases). Looked up from germline, CDR1 is DFQATT and CDR2 is SNEGSKA (reference sequence). The CDR3 length is 13 residues. V was cut by 3 bases and J by 1 base, with 10 bases left in between. The CDR3 loop reads CSASDGGSYEQYF. In DNA form, the CDR3 reads TGCAGTGCTAGCGATGGGGGGTCCTACGAGCAGTACTTC.

This clonotype was seen repeatedly, ten times or more. The genes are TRBV5-1 and TRBJ1-2; 9 nucleotides line up with TRBD1. The CDR3 length is 13 residues. The trim removed 3 bases at V and 8 bases at J, leaving 5 bases unmatched. The germline CDR1 and CDR2 sequences are SGHRS and YFSETQ. The CDR3 DNA reads TGCGCCAGCAGCTGGGGACAGGGAAAAGGCTACACCTTC. Its protein is CASSWGQGKGYTF.

This clonotype was seen a handful of times. The rearrangement joins TRBV18 to TRBJ2-7; tentative D call: TRBD1 (5 bases). The CDR3 has 14 amino acids. CDR1 and CDR2 (germline): KGHSH, LQKENI. V gave up 2 bases and J gave up 0 bases, with 8 bases separating them. The CDR3: CASSPGAGSYEQYF. The CDR3 coding sequence is TGTGCCAGCTCACCAGGGGCAGGCTCCTACGAGCAGTACTTC.

This clonotype has at least ten counts. The V and J genes are TRBV2 and TRBJ1-5; no definite D call. The CDR3 consists of 14 residues. Germline loops: CDR1 SNHLY, CDR2 FYNNEI. Trimming removed 3 bases from V and 1 base from J, with 7 bases in between. As DNA, the CDR3 is TGTGCCAGCAGTGAGGGGATAAGCAATCAGCCCCAGCATTTT. Translating gives CASSEGISNQPQHF.

In its sample, this clonotype was seen many times. The V gene is TRBV30, the J gene TRBJ1-1, with D hard to call. Trimming took off 2 bases at V and 2 bases at J, with 6 bases between the two ends. The CDR3 spans 12 residues. Germline-derived CDR1 and CDR2 are GTSNPN and SVGIG (reference sequence). This chain's CDR3 is CAWSRSNTEAFF. The CDR3 DNA follows: TGTGCCTGGAGTCGCAGTAACACTGAAGCTTTCTTT.

This clonotype came up many times. The rearrangement uses TRBV11-2 and TRBJ2-7; unclear D gene. Trimming removed 6 bases at V and 5 bases at J, with 11 bases between. Germline values: CDR1 SGHAT, CDR2 FQNNGV. This CDR3 is 12 amino acids long. The CDR3 DNA reads as TGTGCCAGCAGGCCACCGTACAACGAGCAGTACTTC. Protein product: CASRPPYNEQYF.

This clonotype was picked up many times. The V and J genes are TRBV12-3 or TRBV12-4 and TRBJ2-5; 8 bases map to TRBD2. This CDR3 is built from 15 residues. V shed 7 bases, J shed 3 bases, and the junction held 10 bases outside the gene matches. The CDR3 DNA reads TGTGCCAGCACCGGGGGGGTATTAGCGGAAGAGACCCAGTACTTC. Protein: CASTGGVLAEETQYF.

This clonotype was seen at least ten times. The chain recombines TRBV6-1 with TRBJ2-2; TRBD1 matches at 7 bases. The CDR3 has 13 residues. The junction had 6 bases not matched to a gene; V was cut back by 8 bases and J by 6 bases. In germline, CDR1 is MNHNS, CDR2 SASEGT. CDR3 nucleotide sequence: TGTGCCAGCGAAGGGGGCAGGGCCGGGGAGCTGTTTTTT. This codes for CASEGGRAGELFF.

V is TRBV29-1 and J is TRBJ2-5; D remains ambiguous. This CDR3 region has 11 residues. Germline CDR1 is SQVTM and CDR2 is ANQGSEA. Trimming removed 3 bases from V and 1 base from J, with 3 bases in between. The CDR3 bases are TGCAGCGTTGATCCCCAAGAGACCCAGTACTTC. It translates to CSVDPQETQYF.

As to this clonotype: Being one base from a much bigger clone, this may be a read error. The chain joins TRBV5-5 to TRBJ1-5; TRBD1 might be the D (6 bases). CDR3 length: 14 amino acids. CDR1 is SGHKS and CDR2 is YYEKEE in the germline V gene (reference sequence). CDR3: CGSSPQGESQPQHF. The CDR3 nucleotides are TGTGGCAGCAGCCCACAGGGCGAAAGCCAGCCCCAGCATTTT. The whole variable domain, filled in from reference TRBV5-5 and TRBJ1-5, reads DAGVTQSPTHLIKTRGQQVTLRCSPISGHKSVSWYQQVLGQGPQFIFQYYEKEERGRGNFPDRFSARQFPNYSSELNVNALLLGDSALYLCGSSPQGESQPQHFGDGTRLSIL.

Regarding this clonotype: A junction end diverges from the germline sequence, so it may reflect a read error. The V call is TRBV27, the J call TRBJ1-1; a weak D match, TRBD1 (5 bases). Germline V gene data show CDR1 as MNHEY and CDR2 as SMNVEV (reference sequence). The length of the CDR3 is 14 residues. For the CDR3, the DNA is TGTGCCAGCAGTTTAGGGGGAGTGAACACTGAAGCTTCCTTT. It yields the protein CASSLGGVNTEASF.

V usage is TRBV2 and J usage is TRBJ1-1; D is possibly TRBD1 (5 bases). This CDR3 region has 13 residues. The germline CDR1 and CDR2 sequences are SNHLY and FYNNEI. Trimming left V 6 bases short and J 5 bases short, with 13 bases between. In DNA form, the CDR3 reads TGTGCCAGCAGCAGGGTGGACGGGACTGAAGCTTTCTTT. Encoded protein: CASSRVDGTEAFF.